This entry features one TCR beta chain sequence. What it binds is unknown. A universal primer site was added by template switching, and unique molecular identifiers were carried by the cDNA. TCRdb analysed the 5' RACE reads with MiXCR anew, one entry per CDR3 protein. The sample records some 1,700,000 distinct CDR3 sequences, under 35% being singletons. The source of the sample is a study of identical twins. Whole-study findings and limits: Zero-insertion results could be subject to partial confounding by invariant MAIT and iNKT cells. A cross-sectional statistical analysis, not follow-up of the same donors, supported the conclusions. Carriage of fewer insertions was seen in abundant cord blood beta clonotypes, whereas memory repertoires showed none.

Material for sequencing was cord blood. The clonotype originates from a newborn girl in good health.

Here the CDR3 reads CSARAPPGRGGNIQYF. Here the CDR3 DNA reads TGCAGTGCTAGAGCACCCCCTGGGAGGGGGGGAAACATTCAGTACTTC. J is TRBJ2-4 and V is TRBV20-1; D is perhaps TRBD2 (7 bases). This CDR3 comprises 16 residues. V was cut by 1 base and J by 6 bases, with 19 bases left in between. Germline values: CDR1 DFQATT, CDR2 SNEGSKA (reference sequence).